The 5 T cell receptor beta chains below were found in one sample sequenced in a study of cytomegalovirus exposure and HLA in healthy donors. Researchers ran the PCR with 60 Vbeta and 13 Jbeta primers. The protocol was immunoSEQ multiplex PCR, while the TCRdb copy is restricted to in-frame clones and leaves out a portion. The sample includes some 250,000 clones, roughly 82% of them seen just once. The specimen was PBMCs. The source is a middle-aged woman in good health and CMV-seropositive.

The chain links TRBV23-1 to TRBJ1-1, with D maybe TRBD1 (5 bases). TRBV23-1 is identified as an open reading frame with a role that is uncertain. Between the trimmed V and J ends, which lost 4 bases and 1 base, there was a span of 10 bases. This CDR3 has 14 amino acids. CDR3 bases: TGCGCCAGCAGTCTTCCGGACAAGAACACTGAAGCTTTCTTT. Its protein product is CASSLPDKNTEAFF.

The J gene is TRBJ2-1, the V gene TRBV28; unclear D gene. CDR3 length equals 12 residues. Per germline, CDR1 MDHEN and CDR2 SYDVKM. Trimming stripped 4 bases from V and 7 bases from J, with 8 bases between. CDR3 region: CASSSRWNEQFF. The CDR3 DNA is TGTGCCAGCAGTTCCCGGTGGAATGAGCAGTTCTTC.

This sequence joins TRBV6-5 and TRBJ2-7; no reliable D call. The CDR3 totals 15 residues. The germline V gene has CDR1 MNHEY and CDR2 SVGAGI. Between the trimmed V and J ends, which lost 1 base and 6 bases, there was a span of 16 bases. DNA for the CDR3: TGTGCCAGCAGTTACTTCTCCGGTTCCGAGATCGAGCAGTACTTC. Amino acid sequence: CASSYFSGSEIEQYF.

The chain carries TRBV14 and TRBJ2-7, with 8 bases lining up with TRBD1. The germline gives CDR1 SGHDN, CDR2 FVKESK. V trimming: 4 bases; J trimming: 7 bases; junction bases outside the gene matches: 6. The CDR3 is made up of 13 amino acids. CDR3 amino acids: CASSRPTGGEQYF. CDR3 bases: TGTGCCAGCAGCCGACCCACAGGGGGGGAGCAGTACTTC. The whole variable domain, remainder taken from reference TRBV14 and TRBJ2-7, is EAGVTQFPSHSVIEKGQTVTLRCDPISGHDNLYWYRRVMGKEIKFLLHFVKESKQDESGMPNNRFLAERTGGTYSTLKVQPAELEDSGVYFCASSRPTGGEQYFGPGTRLTVT.

The J gene is TRBJ2-3, the V gene TRBV6-5, with D unresolved. The CDR3 covers 14 residues. The ends were cut back, 2 bases at V and 2 bases at J, with 8 bases in the middle. Germline V CDR1 and CDR2: MNHEY, SVGAGI. In DNA, the CDR3 is TGTGCCAGCAGTTACGGGCAGACCACAGATACGCAGTATTTT. Protein product: CASSYGQTTDTQYF.